The rows below give T cell receptor beta chains drawn from one sample of a study of neurological immune-mediated disorders. TCRdb recomputed calls from the 5' RACE reads with MiXCR, one row per CDR3 protein. This table has 60,000 to 90,000 distinct CDR3 sequences, roughly 10% appearing once. The sequencing input was PBMCs. These receptors came from a man aged 25 to 40 in good health. CDR3s include the opening cysteine and the closing phenylalanine or tryptophan.

V: TRBV28; length: 16; CDR3: CASGRTGPYSNQPQHF
V: TRBV12-3/TRBV12-4; length: 12; CDR3: CASSKIHYEQYF
V: TRBV20-1; length: 11; CDR3: CSGNRVGEAFF
V: TRBV29-1; length: 13; CDR3: CSIRVTNTGELFF
V: TRBV28; length: 12; CDR3: CASSRRPARAFF
V: TRBV7-3; length: 19; CDR3: CASSLRGTSGGSPSYEQYF
V: TRBV10-3; length: 16; CDR3: CAISESFGTSGYEQYF
V: TRBV28; length: 17; CDR3: CASSPEWTVKGNQPQHF
V: TRBV7-2; length: 17; CDR3: CASSFREQFNHNSPLHF
V: TRBV7-3; length: 16; CDR3: CASSWGGRISTDTQYF
V: TRBV6-1; length: 17; CDR3: CASSAPEDPSSYNEQFF
V: TRBV20-1; length: 13; CDR3: CSVRPDRQDEQFF
V: TRBV20-1; length: 15; CDR3: CSAGDRELYQETQYF
V: TRBV7-2; length: 15; CDR3: CASSMTGAGTGELFF
V: TRBV28; length: 14; CDR3: CASSLSGRVYEQFF
V: TRBV20-1; length: 11; CDR3: CSAAPDEKLFF
V: TRBV20-1; length: 12; CDR3: CSARPGGTEAFF
V: TRBV7-3; length: 15; CDR3: CASSLGLAAGNEQFF
V: TRBV25-1; length: 15; CDR3: CASGEDRGSTDTQYF
V: TRBV6-5; length: 11; CDR3: CASSFAGLLHF
V: TRBV11-2; length: 16; CDR3: CASSLDGNVGNQPQHF
V: TRBV6-6; length: 16; CDR3: CASRPLSGTSTDTQYF
V: TRBV6-5; length: 14; CDR3: CAIRMAGTYNDQFF
V: TRBV14; length: 15; CDR3: CASSQEGRMNTEAFF
V: TRBV28; length: 13; CDR3: CASTASPPGEQYF
V: TRBV9; length: 14; CDR3: CASSVAGRVHEQYF
V: TRBV11-2; length: 17; CDR3: CASSLDPSGKDTGELFF
V: TRBV29-1; length: 15; CDR3: CSVEDSEGYSETQYF
V: TRBV20-1; length: 12; CDR3: CSARKGTGQMLF
V: TRBV28; length: 13; CDR3: CASSFTAINEQFF
V: TRBV18; length: 14; CDR3: CASSPWTTSYEQYF
V: TRBV4-1; length: 16; CDR3: CASSLIQGTPPETQYF
V: TRBV6-4; length: 16; CDR3: CASSPLGLAGRDEQFF
V: TRBV25-1; length: 18; CDR3: CASSEWGATSGSVGEQFF
V: TRBV12-3/TRBV12-4; length: 13; CDR3: CASRSSYNSPLHF
V: TRBV14; length: 20; CDR3: CASSQVEVGTGASGANVLTF
V: TRBV5-1; length: 15; CDR3: CASSFTGTDPYEQYF